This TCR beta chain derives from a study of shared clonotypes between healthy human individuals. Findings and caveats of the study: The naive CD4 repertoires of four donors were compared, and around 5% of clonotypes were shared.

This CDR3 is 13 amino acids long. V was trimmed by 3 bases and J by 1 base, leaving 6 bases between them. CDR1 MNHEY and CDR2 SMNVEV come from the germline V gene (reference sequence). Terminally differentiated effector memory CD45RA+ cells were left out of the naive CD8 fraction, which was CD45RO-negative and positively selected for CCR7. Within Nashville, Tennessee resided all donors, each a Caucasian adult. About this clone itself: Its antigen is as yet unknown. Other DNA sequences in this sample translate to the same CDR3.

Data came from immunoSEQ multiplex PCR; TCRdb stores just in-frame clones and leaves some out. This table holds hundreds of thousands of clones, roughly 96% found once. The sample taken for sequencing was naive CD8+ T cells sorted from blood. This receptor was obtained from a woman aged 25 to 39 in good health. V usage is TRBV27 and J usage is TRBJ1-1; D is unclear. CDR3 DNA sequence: TGTGCCAGCAGTTTGGGTGGGAACACTGAAGCTTTCTTT. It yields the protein CASSLGGNTEAFF.